The present entry profiles one TCR beta chain with its context. Its antigen is unknown. Qualities for individual bases were not recorded, and no much larger clone is one base off. The data are from a study of PD-L1 blockade in urothelial cancer (dated by TCRdb to 2016 to 2017). About the investigation overall: All patients started therapy in about 2014 and received atezolizumab 1,200 mg intravenously every 3 weeks. Blood samples were analyzed at two time points: 3 weeks after treatment start (second dose) and 6 weeks after treatment start. Eight to ten patients achieved durable clinical benefit and approximately 20 did not. The study was an exploratory multi-omic analysis of somatic, immune and clinical correlates of response to PD-L1 blockade with atezolizumab in urothelial cancer. TCR sequencing covered pretreatment tumor samples and matched, serially collected peripheral blood taken before and after atezolizumab treatment. Durable clinical benefit was defined as a progression-free survival longer than 6 months, and TCR features were additionally tested against progression-free survival and overall survival. Blood samples gave median yields of roughly 150,000 T cells and around 88,000 unique TCRs, along with a median clonality of about 0.084. In the same patients, pretreatment tumors underwent whole exome sequencing and RNA sequencing in addition to TCR sequencing. Twenty-nine patients had pretreatment blood TCR-seq, approximately 24 had at least one posttreatment blood collection, and approximately 24 had tumor TCR-seq. About 90% of the roughly 29 patients were males with bladder-origin urothelial cancer, and about 60% of the 29 reported a prior smoking history. Patients had an ECOG performance status of 0 or 1 and had received between 0 and 3 prior chemotherapy regimens. Study-wide findings and limitations: Patients with durable benefit showed greater expansion of tumor-associated TCR clones in peripheral blood 3 weeks after starting treatment (n of about 20, p = 0.022). Improved progression-free and overall survival was found to be associated with pretreatment peripheral blood TCR clonality below the median. Small sample size (n ≈ 30) and many exploratory analyses mean the results are intended to be hypothesis-generating.

Compared with germline, V lacks 10 bases and J lacks 8 bases; bases without a gene match: 8. From its cysteine to its phenylalanine, the CDR3 spans 12 amino acids. Solely the CDR3 DNA is kept, with 36 bases framed from the first base. Reading the germline V gene (reference sequence) gives CDR1 MNHEY and CDR2 SMNVEV. Each PCR received spiked-in synthetic TCR analog templates so that absolute template abundance could be estimated from read counts. TCRbeta CDR3 regions were amplified from genomic DNA with bias-controlled V and J gene primers using the immunoSEQ assay. Sequencing of rearranged TCRbeta segments was performed at approximately 20X coverage. Under the source paper's analysis protocol: Sequencing errors were corrected by clustering and CDR3s were annotated against IMGT to assign V, D and J genes. Downstream analyses used only productive TCRbeta rearrangements, leaving out any out-of-frame or stop-codon sequences. Clonality was calculated as one minus the Shannon entropy normalized by the log of the number of unique productive sequences. Fisher's exact test with Benjamini-Hochberg correction, at a threshold of adjusted p below 0.01, was used to find clones that differed between time points or between blood and tumor. TCRdb took this table from immuneACCESS and kept in-frame rearrangements with V and J called. Such tables lack part of the clones; where checked against another copy, unresolved V genes explain under half of the gap, and the rest is unexplained. V, J and clone size derive from that table, while D and trimming were established from the DNA sequence. The table for this sample lists about 80,000 clones; roughly 80% of them were counted only once. About 6.2% of the sample goes to the ten largest clones.

In the paper's terms, the time point label means: pretreatment peripheral blood. The cohort comprised approximately 30 patients with locally advanced or metastatic urothelial carcinoma treated at Memorial Sloan Kettering on a trial protocol. Peripheral blood mononuclear cells were collected pretreatment and during treatment, at between 1 and 8 total time points per patient. The Qiagen DNeasy Blood extraction kit was used to purify genomic DNA from total PBMCs and tumor samples. Collected pretreatment and during treatment, PBMCs were isolated and stored as previously described. This sequence was found in a man aged 40-50 years with urothelial cancer. This receptor chain uses TRBV27 and TRBJ2-1; 7 of the junction bases match TRBD2. The starting material was PBMCs, obtained around atezolizumab (anti-PD-L1) treatment. CDR3 protein: CATRGGSDEQFF. The DNA is as follows: TGTGCCACCCGGGGAGGGTCGGATGAGCAGTTCTTC.